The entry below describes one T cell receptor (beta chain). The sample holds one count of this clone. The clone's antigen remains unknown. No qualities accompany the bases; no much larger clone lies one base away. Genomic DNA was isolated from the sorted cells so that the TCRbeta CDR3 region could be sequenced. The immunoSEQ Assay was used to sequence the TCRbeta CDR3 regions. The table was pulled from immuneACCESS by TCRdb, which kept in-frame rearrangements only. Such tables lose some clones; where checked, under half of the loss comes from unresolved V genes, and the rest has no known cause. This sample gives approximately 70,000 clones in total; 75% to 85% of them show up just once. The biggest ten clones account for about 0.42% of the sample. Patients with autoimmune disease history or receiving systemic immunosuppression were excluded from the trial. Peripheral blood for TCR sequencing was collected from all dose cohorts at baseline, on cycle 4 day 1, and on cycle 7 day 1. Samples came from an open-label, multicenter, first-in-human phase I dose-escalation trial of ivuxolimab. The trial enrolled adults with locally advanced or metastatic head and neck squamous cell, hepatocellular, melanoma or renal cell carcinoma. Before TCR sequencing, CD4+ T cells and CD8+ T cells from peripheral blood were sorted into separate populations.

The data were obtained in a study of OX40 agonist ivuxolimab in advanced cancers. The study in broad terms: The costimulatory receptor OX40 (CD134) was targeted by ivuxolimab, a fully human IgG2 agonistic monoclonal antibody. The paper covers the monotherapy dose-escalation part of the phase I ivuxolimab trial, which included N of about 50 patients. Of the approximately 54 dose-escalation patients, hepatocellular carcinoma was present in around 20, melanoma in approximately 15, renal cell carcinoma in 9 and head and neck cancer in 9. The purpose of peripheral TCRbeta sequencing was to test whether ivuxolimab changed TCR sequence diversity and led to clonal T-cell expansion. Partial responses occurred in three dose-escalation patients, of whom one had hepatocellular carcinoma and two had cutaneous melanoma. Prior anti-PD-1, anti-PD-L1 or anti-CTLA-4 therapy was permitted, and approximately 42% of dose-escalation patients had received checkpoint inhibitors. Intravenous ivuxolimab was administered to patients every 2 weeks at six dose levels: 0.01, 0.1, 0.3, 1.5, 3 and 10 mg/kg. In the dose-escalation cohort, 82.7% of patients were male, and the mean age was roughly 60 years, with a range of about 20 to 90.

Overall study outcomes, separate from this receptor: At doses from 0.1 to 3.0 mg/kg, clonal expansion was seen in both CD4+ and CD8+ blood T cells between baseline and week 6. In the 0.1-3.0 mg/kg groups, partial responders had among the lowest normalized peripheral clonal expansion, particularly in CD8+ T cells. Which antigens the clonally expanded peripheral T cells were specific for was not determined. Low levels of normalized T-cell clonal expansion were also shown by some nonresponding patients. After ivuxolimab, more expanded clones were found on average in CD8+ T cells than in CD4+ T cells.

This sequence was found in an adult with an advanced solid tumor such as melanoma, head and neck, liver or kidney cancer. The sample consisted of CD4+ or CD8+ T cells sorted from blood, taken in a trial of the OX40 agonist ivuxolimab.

The nucleotides are TGTGCCAGCTCACCGGGGGCTACACTCTCCTACGAGCAGTACTTC. Translated, it reads CASSPGATLSYEQYF. This chain is built from TRBV18 and TRBJ2-7; TRBD1 is perhaps the D gene, given 6 matching bases. The germline V gene yields KGHSH for CDR1 and LQKENI for CDR2. V loses 3 bases, J loses 0 bases, and the germline ends lie 12 bases apart. The CDR3 sequence holds 15 residues, the cysteine and phenylalanine included. CDR3 DNA is the only sequence kept; it has 45 bases, read in frame from the first base.